This T cell receptor (beta chain) derives from a study of cytomegalovirus exposure and HLA in healthy donors. Notes on the study in general: Sequencing likely produced, as an artifact, a cluster of highly shared sequence variants.

The PCR used 60 Vbeta and 13 Jbeta primers. Only in-frame clones appear in the TCRdb table, and some are missing; sequencing was by immunoSEQ multiplex PCR. The sample carries about 140,000 clones, around 79% recorded once. Notes on this clone: The antigen remains unidentified.

This CDR3 region has 17 residues. The V gene's germline CDR1 is SGDLS and CDR2 YYNGEE. With 0 bases clipped from V and 1 base from J, the junction kept 9 bases outside the gene matches. The receptor was isolated from a woman between 45 and 65 years old in good health and CMV-seropositive. The sequencing sample was made of PBMCs. The J gene is TRBJ1-1, the V gene TRBV9, with TRBD1 matching over 7 bases. CDR3: CASSVGPSTGENTEAFF. The CDR3, as DNA: TGTGCCAGCAGCGTAGGCCCCTCAACAGGGGAGAACACTGAAGCTTTCTTT. Complete variable domain (other parts from reference TRBV9 and TRBJ1-1): DSGVTQTPKHLITATGQRVTLRCSPRSGDLSVYWYQQSLDQGLQFLIQYYNGEERAKGNILERFSAQQFPDLHSELNLSSLELGDSALYFCASSVGPSTGENTEAFFGQGTRLTVV.